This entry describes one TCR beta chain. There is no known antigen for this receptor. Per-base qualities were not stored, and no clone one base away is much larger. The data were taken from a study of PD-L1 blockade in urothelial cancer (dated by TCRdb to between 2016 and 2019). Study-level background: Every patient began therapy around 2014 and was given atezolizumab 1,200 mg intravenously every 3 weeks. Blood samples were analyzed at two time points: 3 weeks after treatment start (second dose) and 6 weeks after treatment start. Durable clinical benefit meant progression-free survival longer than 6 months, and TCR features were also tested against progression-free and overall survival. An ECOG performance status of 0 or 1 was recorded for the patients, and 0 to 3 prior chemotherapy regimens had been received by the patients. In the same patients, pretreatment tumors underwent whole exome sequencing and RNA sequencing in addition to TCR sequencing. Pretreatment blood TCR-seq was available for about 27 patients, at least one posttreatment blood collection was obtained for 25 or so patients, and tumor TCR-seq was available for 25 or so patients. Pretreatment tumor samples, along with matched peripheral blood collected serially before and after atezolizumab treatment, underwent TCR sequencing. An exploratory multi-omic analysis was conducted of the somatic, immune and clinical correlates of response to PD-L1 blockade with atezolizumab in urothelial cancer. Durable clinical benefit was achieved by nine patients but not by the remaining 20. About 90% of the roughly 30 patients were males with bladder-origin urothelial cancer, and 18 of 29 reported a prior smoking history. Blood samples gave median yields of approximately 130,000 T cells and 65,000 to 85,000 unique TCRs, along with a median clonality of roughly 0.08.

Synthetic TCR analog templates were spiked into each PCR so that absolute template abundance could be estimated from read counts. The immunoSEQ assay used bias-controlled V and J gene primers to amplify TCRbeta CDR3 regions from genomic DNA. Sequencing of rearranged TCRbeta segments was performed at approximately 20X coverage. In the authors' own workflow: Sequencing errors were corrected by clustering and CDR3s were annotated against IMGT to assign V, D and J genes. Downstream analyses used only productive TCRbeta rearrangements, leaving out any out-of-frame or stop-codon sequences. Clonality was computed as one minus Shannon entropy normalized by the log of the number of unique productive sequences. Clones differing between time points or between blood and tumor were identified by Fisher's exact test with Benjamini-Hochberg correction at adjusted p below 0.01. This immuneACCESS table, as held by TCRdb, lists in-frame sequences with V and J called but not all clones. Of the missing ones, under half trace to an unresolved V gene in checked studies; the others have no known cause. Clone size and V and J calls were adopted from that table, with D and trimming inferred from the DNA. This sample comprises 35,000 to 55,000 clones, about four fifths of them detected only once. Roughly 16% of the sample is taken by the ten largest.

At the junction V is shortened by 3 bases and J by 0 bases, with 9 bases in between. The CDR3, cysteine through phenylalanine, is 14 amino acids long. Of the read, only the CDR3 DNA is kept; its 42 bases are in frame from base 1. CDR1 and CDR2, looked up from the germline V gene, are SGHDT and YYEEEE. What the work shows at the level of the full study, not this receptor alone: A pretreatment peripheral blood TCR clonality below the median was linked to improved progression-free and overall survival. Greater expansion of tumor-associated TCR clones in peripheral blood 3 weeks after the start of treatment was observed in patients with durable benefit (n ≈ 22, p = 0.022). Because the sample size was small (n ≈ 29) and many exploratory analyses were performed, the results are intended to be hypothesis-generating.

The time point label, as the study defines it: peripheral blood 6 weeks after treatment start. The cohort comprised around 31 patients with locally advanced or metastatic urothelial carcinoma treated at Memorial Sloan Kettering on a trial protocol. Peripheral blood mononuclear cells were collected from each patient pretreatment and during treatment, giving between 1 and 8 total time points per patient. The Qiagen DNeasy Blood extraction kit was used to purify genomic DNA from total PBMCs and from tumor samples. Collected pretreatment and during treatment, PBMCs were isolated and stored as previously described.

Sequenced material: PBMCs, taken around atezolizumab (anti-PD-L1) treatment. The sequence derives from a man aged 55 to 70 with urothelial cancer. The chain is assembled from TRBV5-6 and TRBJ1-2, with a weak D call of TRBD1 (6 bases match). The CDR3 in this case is CASSSGQPNYGYTF. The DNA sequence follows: TGTGCCAGCAGCTCGGGACAACCTAACTATGGCTACACCTTC.